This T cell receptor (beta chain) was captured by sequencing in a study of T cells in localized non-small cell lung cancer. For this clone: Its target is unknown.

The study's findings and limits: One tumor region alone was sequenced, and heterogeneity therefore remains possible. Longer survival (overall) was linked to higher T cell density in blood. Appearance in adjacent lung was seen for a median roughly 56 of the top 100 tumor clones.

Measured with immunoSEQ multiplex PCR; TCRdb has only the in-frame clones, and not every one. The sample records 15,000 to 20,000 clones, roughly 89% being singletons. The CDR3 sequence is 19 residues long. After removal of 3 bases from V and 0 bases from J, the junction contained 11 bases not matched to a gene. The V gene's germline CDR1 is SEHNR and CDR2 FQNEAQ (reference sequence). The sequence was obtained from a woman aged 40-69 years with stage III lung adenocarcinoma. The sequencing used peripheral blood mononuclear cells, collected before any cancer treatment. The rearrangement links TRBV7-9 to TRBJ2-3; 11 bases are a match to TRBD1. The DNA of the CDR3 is TGTGCCAGCAGCTTCTGGGGGACAGGGGGTACGTCTAGCACAGATACGCAGTATTTT. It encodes CASSFWGTGGTSSTDTQYF. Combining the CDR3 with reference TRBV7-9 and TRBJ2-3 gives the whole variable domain DTGVSQNPRHKITKRGQNVTFRCDPISEHNRLYWYRQTLGQGPEFLTYFQNEAQLEKSRLLSDRFSAERPKGSFSTLEIQRTEQGDSAMYLCASSFWGTGGTSSTDTQYFGPGTRLTVL.